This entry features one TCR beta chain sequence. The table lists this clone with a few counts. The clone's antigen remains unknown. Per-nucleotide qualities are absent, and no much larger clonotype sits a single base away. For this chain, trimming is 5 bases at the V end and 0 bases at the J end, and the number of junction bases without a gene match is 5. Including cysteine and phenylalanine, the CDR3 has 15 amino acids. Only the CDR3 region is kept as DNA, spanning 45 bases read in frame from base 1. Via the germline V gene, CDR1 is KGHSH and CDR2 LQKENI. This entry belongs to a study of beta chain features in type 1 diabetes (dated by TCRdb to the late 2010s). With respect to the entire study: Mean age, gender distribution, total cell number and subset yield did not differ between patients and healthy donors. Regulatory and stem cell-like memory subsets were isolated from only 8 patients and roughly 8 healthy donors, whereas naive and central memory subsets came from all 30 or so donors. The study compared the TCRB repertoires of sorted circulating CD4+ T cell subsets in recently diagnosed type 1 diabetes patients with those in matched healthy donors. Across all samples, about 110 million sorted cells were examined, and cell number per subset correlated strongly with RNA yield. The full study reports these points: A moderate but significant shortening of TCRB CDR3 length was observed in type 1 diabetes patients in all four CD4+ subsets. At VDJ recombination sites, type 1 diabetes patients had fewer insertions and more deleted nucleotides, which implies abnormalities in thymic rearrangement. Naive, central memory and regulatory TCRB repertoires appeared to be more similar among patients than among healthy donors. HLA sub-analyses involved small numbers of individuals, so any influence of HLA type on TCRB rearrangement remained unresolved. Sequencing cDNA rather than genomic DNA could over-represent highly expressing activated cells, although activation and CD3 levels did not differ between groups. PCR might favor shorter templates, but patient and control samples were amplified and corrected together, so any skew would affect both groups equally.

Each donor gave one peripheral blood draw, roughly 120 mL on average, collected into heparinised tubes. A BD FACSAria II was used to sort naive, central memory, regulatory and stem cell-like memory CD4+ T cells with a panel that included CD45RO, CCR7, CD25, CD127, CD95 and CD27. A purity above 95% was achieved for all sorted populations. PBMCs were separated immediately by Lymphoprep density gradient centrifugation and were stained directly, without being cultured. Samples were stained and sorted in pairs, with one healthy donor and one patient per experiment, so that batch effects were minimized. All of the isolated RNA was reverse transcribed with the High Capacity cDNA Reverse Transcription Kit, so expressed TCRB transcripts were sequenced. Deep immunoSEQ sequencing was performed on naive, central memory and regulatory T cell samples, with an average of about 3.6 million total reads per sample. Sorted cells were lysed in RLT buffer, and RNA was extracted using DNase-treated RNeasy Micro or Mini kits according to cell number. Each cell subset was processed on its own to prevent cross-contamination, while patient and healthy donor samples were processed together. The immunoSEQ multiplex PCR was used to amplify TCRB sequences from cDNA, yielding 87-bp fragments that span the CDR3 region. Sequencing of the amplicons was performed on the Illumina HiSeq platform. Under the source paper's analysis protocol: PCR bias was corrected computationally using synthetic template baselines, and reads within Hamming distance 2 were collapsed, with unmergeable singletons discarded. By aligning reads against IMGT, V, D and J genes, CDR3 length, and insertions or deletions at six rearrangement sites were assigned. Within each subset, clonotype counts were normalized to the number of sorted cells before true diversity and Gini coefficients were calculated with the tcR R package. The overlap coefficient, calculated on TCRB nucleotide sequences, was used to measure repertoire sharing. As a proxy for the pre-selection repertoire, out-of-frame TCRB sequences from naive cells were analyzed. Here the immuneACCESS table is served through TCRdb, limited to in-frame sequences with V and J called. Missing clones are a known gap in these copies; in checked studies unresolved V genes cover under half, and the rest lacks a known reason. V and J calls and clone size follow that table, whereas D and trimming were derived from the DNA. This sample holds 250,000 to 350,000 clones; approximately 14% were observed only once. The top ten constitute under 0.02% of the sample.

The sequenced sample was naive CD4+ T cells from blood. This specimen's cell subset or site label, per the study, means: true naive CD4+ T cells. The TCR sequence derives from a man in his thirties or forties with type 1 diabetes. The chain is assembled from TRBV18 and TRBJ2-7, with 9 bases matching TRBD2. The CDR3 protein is CASSASGDSSYEQYF. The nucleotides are TGTGCCAGCTCAGCTAGCGGGGACAGCTCCTACGAGCAGTACTTC.